Below are 8 T cell receptor beta chains sequenced from a single sample in a study of blood T cell repertoires in COVID-19. Repertoires were generated with immunoSEQ multiplex PCR, while TCRdb's copy carries only in-frame clones and drops some. The sample holds some 450,000 clones, about 91% seen once. Sequenced: peripheral blood. These receptors were taken from a woman aged 45-65 years with COVID-19, enrolled during active disease.

The chain carries TRBV18 and TRBJ1-4; D not resolved. Germline V gives CDR1 KGHSH, CDR2 LQKENI. The CDR3 loop spans 16 amino acids. V lost 3 bases, J lost 0 bases, and 11 bases lay in between. The CDR3 reads CASSPAQTSTNEKLFF. The CDR3 bases are TGTGCCAGCTCACCGGCACAGACCTCAACTAATGAAAAACTGTTTTTT.

This clone showed up just once. V and J are TRBV5-1 and TRBJ1-6; 9 bases map to TRBD1. CDR1 and CDR2 from the germline V gene are SGHRS and YFSETQ. The J segment lost 7 bases and the V segment lost 1 base, leaving 12 bases of the junction unmatched. This CDR3 spans 18 amino acids. CDR3 amino acids: CASSLMGTGRSGNSPLHF. The CDR3 bases are TGCGCCAGCAGCTTGATGGGGACAGGGAGGTCGGGGAATTCACCCCTCCACTTT.

The chain couples TRBV12-1 to TRBJ2-3; whether TRBD2, the table's D call, matches the DNA was not checked. TRBV12-1 is flagged as a pseudogene. The CDR3 runs to 16 residues. The CDR3 here is CASSLGLAGKADTQYF. The CDR3 DNA follows: TGTGCCAGCAGCTTGGGACTAGCGGGGAAGGCAGATACGCAGTATTTT.

This chain joins TRBV25-1 and TRBJ2-7, with D tentatively TRBD2 (6 bases). V was cut by 7 bases and J by 2 bases, with 9 bases left in between. This CDR3 comprises 12 residues. In germline, CDR1 is MGHDK, CDR2 SYGVNS. CDR3 DNA: TGTGCCAGCACAGGGACTGCCTACGAGCAGTACTTC. This encodes CASTGTAYEQYF.

The chain carries TRBV28 and TRBJ1-4, with a tentative D call TRBD1 (6 bases). V lost 8 bases, J lost 8 bases, and 15 bases lay in between. This CDR3 has 13 residues. The V gene's germline CDR1 is MDHEN and CDR2 SYDVKM. In DNA, the CDR3 is TGTGCCAGCCGGCCCGGGGGGCCGGAAAAACTGTTTTTT. Protein product: CASRPGGPEKLFF.

The chain joins TRBV19 to TRBJ2-2; D may be TRBD1 (6 bases). CDR1 and CDR2 from the germline V gene are LNHDA and SQIVND (reference sequence). V was cut by 5 bases and J by 4 bases, with 11 bases left in between. The CDR3 has 14 residues. The CDR3 coding sequence is TGTGCCAGTAGTGTCGCCAGGGGCACCGGGGAGCTGTTTTTT. This translates into CASSVARGTGELFF.

The J gene is TRBJ2-7, the V gene TRBV30; possibly TRBD1 for D (6 bases). The CDR3 runs 12 residues. Germline CDR1 and CDR2: GTSNPN and SVGIG (reference sequence). The V end lost 5 bases, the J end lost 6 bases, and 14 bases lay between the germline ends. DNA for the CDR3: TGTGCCTGGGGGGATCGCAGGGGCGAGCAGTACTTC. The encoded protein is CAWGDRRGEQYF.

This clone was seen a handful of times. V and J are TRBV15 and TRBJ1-1; TRBD1 matches at 9 bases. Trimming cost V 3 bases and J 11 bases; bases outside gene matches: 7. The length of the CDR3 is 13 residues. CDR1 and CDR2 from the germline V gene are LNHNV and YYDKDF (reference sequence). The DNA for the CDR3 is TGTGCCACCAGCAGGGACAGGGGTTTCGGGGCTTTCTTT. It specifies CATSRDRGFGAFF. Together with reference TRBV15 and TRBJ1-1, the CDR3 gives the full variable domain: DAMVIQNPRYQVTQFGKPVTLSCSQTLNHNVMYWYQQKSSQAPKLLFHYYDKDFNNEADTPDNFQSRRPNTSFCFLDIRSPGLGDTAMYLCATSRDRGFGAFFGQGTRLTVV.